These T cell receptor beta chains were read from a single sample in a study of molecular identifiers for immune sequencing clone quantification. TCRdb recomputed calls from the PCR reads with MiXCR, one row per CDR3 protein. The repertoire holds some 320,000 distinct CDR3 sequences, around 21% seen once, with more than 0.8% in the top ten. The sample taken for sequencing was naive CD8+ T cells from blood, with Jurkat cell RNA spiked in. Receptor source: a human donor in good health. Some libraries in this study had Jurkat cell RNA spiked in. The CDR3 runs from the conserved cysteine through the conserved F or W. The D gene is left open where the match is weak.

>TRBV7-2|TRBJ2-1|TRBD1
CASSPRDRGPNYNEQFF
>TRBV18|TRBJ1-1|-
CASSPRGVTEAFF
>TRBV3-1|TRBJ2-7|-
CASSPDLVVTEPNYEQYF
>TRBV6-5|TRBJ2-5|TRBD2
CASSYTSGFQETQYF
>TRBV9|TRBJ2-3|TRBD2
CASSTSGGHTDTQYF
>TRBV19|TRBJ2-2|TRBD1
CASAIDRVTGELFF
>TRBV4-2|TRBJ2-1|TRBD2
CAGSQLAGVGNEQFF
>TRBV7-2|TRBJ2-7|-
CASSYWGEGEQYF
>TRBV25-1|TRBJ2-3|-
CASTDAVTDTQYF
>TRBV12-3/TRBV12-4|TRBJ2-2|TRBD1
CASIYRGTGELFF
>TRBV7-2|TRBJ2-1|-
CASSLAPGDEQFF
>TRBV7-9|TRBJ1-3|TRBD1
CASSPRTGTEPGNTIYF
>TRBV6-6|TRBJ2-1|TRBD2
CASSYSKTSGSGVNEQFF
>TRBV3-1|TRBJ2-4|-
CASSQGSDSKNIQYF
>TRBV2|TRBJ2-3|-
CASEWTQGFARTDTQYF
>TRBV7-2|TRBJ1-6|-
CASSRVESYNSPLHF
>TRBV5-5|TRBJ2-3|TRBD2
CASSLDWTSGADTQYF
>TRBV7-9|TRBJ2-1|TRBD2
CASSQTSGIEQFF
>TRBV4-3|TRBJ1-1|-
CASSQDVTGNTEAFF
>TRBV2|TRBJ1-4|-
CASSELAGASEKLFF
>TRBV6-2/TRBV6-3|TRBJ2-2|-
CASSYAANTGELFF
>TRBV2|TRBJ1-1|TRBD1
CASSGLPGQGAHEAFF
>TRBV29-1|TRBJ2-1|-
CSVEARFNEQFF
>TRBV20-1|TRBJ2-3|TRBD2
CSAPGLAGGLSTDTQYF
>TRBV5-6|TRBJ1-1|-
CASSLGGRGTEAFF
>TRBV30|TRBJ2-1|-
CAWNSVSYNEQFF
>TRBV7-8|TRBJ1-1|-
CASREGSGVNTEAFF
>TRBV4-3|TRBJ1-1|TRBD1
CASSQVTGETEAFF
>TRBV30|TRBJ2-7|TRBD2
CAWSVGLVSYEQYF
>TRBV7-9|TRBJ1-1|TRBD1
CASSGTGTEAFF
>TRBV6-2/TRBV6-3|TRBJ1-1|-
CASSLTFGGTEAFF
>TRBV20-1|TRBJ2-2|-
CSAREHLNTGELFF
>TRBV12-3/TRBV12-4|TRBJ1-1|TRBD1
CASRRGQGNTEAFF
>TRBV7-9|TRBJ1-4|TRBD1
CASSAATGILEKLFF
>TRBV4-3|TRBJ1-1|-
CASSWGRWGGENTEAFF
>TRBV9|TRBJ1-1|TRBD1
CASSMGQGATEAFF
>TRBV29-1|TRBJ1-1|TRBD1
CSQRQGAEAFF
>TRBV28|TRBJ1-3|-
CASRRQGTFGNTIYF
>TRBV5-5|TRBJ1-1|-
CASRYGLGTEAFF
>TRBV5-4|TRBJ2-7|-
CASSWGGSEQYF
>TRBV27|TRBJ1-6|-
CASSLSAGNSPLHF
>TRBV27|TRBJ2-7|-
CATGLRDGGEQYF
>TRBV20-1|TRBJ2-1|-
CSARRTGSSYNEQFF
>TRBV9|TRBJ2-6|-
CASSVGTNVLTF
>TRBV12-3/TRBV12-4|TRBJ2-3|TRBD2
CASSTILAGVLADTQYF
>TRBV9|TRBJ2-2|-
CASSVLFHGELFF
>TRBV28|TRBJ1-1|-
CASSLQGQRDTEAFF
>TRBV5-1|TRBJ1-6|-
CASSLEGDGSPLHF